The entry below gives a single TCR beta chain sequence along with its context. In the original workflow: Reference gene primer amplification gave estimated nucleated cell counts. Libraries were prepared by immunoSEQ multiplex PCR; TCRdb keeps only in-frame clonotypes and omits some of them. V and J calls plus clone size are reproduced from that table; the DNA served to infer D and trimming. The sample records 240,000 or so clones, about 80% being singletons. The source of the sample is a study of blood T cell repertoires in COVID-19. Across the whole study: From the United States, Italy and Spain came samples of acute and convalescent COVID-19. T cells, B-cell-depleted T cells, or PBMCs supplied cDNA or gDNA.

Germline V CDR1 and CDR2: SNHLY, FYNNEI. V lost 7 bases to trimming and J lost 2 bases; unmatched junction nucleotides: 10. The length of the CDR3 is 15 residues. V and J are TRBV2 and TRBJ2-5, with 7 bases identical to TRBD2. This clonotype was sampled from a woman of 80 years or more with acute or convalescent COVID-19. The sequencing input was peripheral blood. CDR3 bases: TGTGCCAGCACTAAAAACGCCGGGAGGCAAGAGACCCAGTACTTC. Translating it yields CASTKNAGRQETQYF.